The rows below give T cell receptor beta chains drawn from one sample of a study of shared clonotypes between healthy human individuals. TCRdb keeps only in-frame clones here, not all; method: immunoSEQ multiplex PCR. In the table there are about 2.3 million clones, under 95% of which are singletons. The source material was naive CD4+ T cells from PBMCs. These receptors were collected from a man aged 18 to 30 in good health. Some clones in this sample may be carry-over from other donors' samples. Both conserved end residues are part of each CDR3. D genes are given only for firm matches. Part of the rows lack a size; the others show once, few, many or a class for expanded clones.

j_call v_call d_call clone_size cdr3_aa cdr3_nt
TRBJ1-5 TRBV5-5 NA NA CASSLTLYSNQPQHF TGTGCCAGCAGCTTAACGCTGTATAGCAATCAGCCCCAGCATTTT
TRBJ1-1 TRBV28 NA NA CATETGGTEAFF TGTGCCACTGAGACGGGAGGCACTGAAGCTTTCTTT
TRBJ2-7 TRBV18 NA NA CASSPPRDLGGQYF TGTGCCAGCTCACCACCGCGGGACCTGGGGGGGCAGTACTTC
TRBJ2-7 TRBV7-2 NA NA CASSPPDKSYEQYF TGTGCCAGCAGCCCCCCCGACAAATCCTACGAGCAGTACTTC
TRBJ2-7 TRBV18 TRBD1 NA CASSPYSTGTSKEQYF TGTGCCAGCTCACCGTATTCGACAGGGACGTCTAAGGAGCAGTACTTC
TRBJ1-6 TRBV6-6 TRBD1 NA CATGGQGNSPLHF TGTGCCACCGGAGGACAGGGGAATTCACCCCTCCACTTT
TRBJ2-7 TRBV4-3 TRBD1 once CASSQDYRGYEQYF TGCGCCAGCAGCCAGGACTACAGGGGGTACGAGCAGTACTTC
TRBJ2-3 TRBV5-1 NA NA CASSTGTTASTDTQYF TGCGCCAGCAGCACGGGGACCACGGCTAGCACAGATACGCAGTATTTT
TRBJ2-1 TRBV28 NA NA CASRSTEYNEQFF TGTGCCAGCAGATCCACAGAATACAATGAGCAGTTCTTC
TRBJ1-2 TRBV29-1 NA NA CSVRQGDGYTF TGCAGCGTTCGCCAGGGCGATGGCTACACCTTC
TRBJ2-1 TRBV2 TRBD2 NA CASSERGLADYNEQFF TGTGCCAGCAGTGAGCGGGGACTAGCGGATTACAATGAGCAGTTCTTC
TRBJ2-2 TRBV27 NA NA CASSVYTGELFF TGTGCCAGCAGTGTGTACACCGGGGAGCTGTTTTTT
TRBJ2-7 TRBV5-1 TRBD1 NA CASRSPGQGFHEQYF TGCGCCAGCAGGAGCCCGGGACAGGGATTCCACGAGCAGTACTTC
TRBJ1-1 TRBV6-6 NA NA CASKRTEGNTEAFF TGTGCCAGCAAAAGGACGGAGGGGAACACTGAAGCTTTCTTT
TRBJ2-2 TRBV18 TRBD2 NA CASSPRLGGSDTGELFF TGTGCCAGCTCACCAAGGTTGGGCGGGAGCGACACCGGGGAGCTGTTTTTT
TRBJ1-2 TRBV15 NA NA CATSGGPFYGYTF TGTGCCACCAGCGGGGGACCGTTCTATGGCTACACCTTC
TRBJ2-3 TRBV9 NA NA CASSLRLSGLTDTQYF TGTGCCAGCAGCCTCCGACTTAGCGGACTCACAGATACGCAGTATTTT
TRBJ2-7 TRBV30 TRBD2 NA CAWSTFGTSSYEQYF TGTGCCTGGAGTACCTTTGGGACTAGCAGCTACGAGCAGTACTTC
TRBJ1-4 TRBV5-1 NA NA CASSSGSGPNEKLFF TGCGCCAGCAGCTCTGGGTCCGGACCTAATGAAAAACTGTTTTTT
TRBJ2-7 TRBV7-2 TRBD2 NA CASSFDAGGFTYEQYF TGTGCCAGCAGCTTCGATGCGGGAGGCTTTACCTACGAGCAGTACTTC
TRBJ2-7 TRBV30 NA NA CAWNRDSGSYEQYF TGTGCCTGGAATCGCGATAGCGGCTCCTACGAGCAGTACTTC
TRBJ1-2 TRBV28 NA NA CASTVANYGYTF TGTGCCAGCACTGTGGCTAACTATGGCTACACCTTC
TRBJ2-2 TRBV2 NA NA CASTDRSNTGELFF TGTGCCAGCACTGACAGGAGCAACACCGGGGAGCTGTTTTTT
TRBJ2-7 TRBV6-6 TRBD1 once CASRDREGYEQYF TGTGCCAGTCGGGACAGGGAGGGGTACGAGCAGTACTTC
TRBJ2-5 TRBV7-3 TRBD2 NA CASSTGLAGQETQYF TGTGCCAGCAGCACTGGACTAGCGGGGCAAGAGACCCAGTACTTC
TRBJ2-1 TRBV29-1 TRBD1 NA CSVDAGTGSWGYNEQFF TGCAGCGTTGACGCCGGGACAGGGTCGTGGGGCTACAATGAGCAGTTCTTC
TRBJ2-1 TRBV20-1 NA NA CSRGSGNEQFF TGCAGTCGTGGTTCCGGCAATGAGCAGTTCTTC
TRBJ2-5 TRBV7-9 TRBD1 NA CASSPGQGALLETQYF TGTGCCAGCAGCCCCGGACAGGGGGCGCTTCTGGAGACCCAGTACTTC
TRBJ2-7 TRBV6-6 NA once CASSYPGQSYEQYF TGTGCCAGCAGTTACCCCGGACAGAGCTACGAGCAGTACTTC
TRBJ2-7 TRBV6-1 NA NA CASSVNSGPLTFYEQYF TGTGCCAGCAGTGTAAACAGTGGGCCCTTAACTTTCTACGAGCAGTACTTC
TRBJ2-7 TRBV5-6 NA NA CASSLYGTSTLEQYF TGTGCCAGCAGCTTGTACGGGACCTCTACGTTGGAGCAGTACTTC
TRBJ2-2 TRBV7-6 NA NA CASSLELAGNTGELFF TGTGCCAGCAGCTTAGAGTTAGCAGGGAACACCGGGGAGCTGTTTTTT
TRBJ2-1 TRBV11-3 NA NA CASSLASEVYNEQFF TGTGCCAGCAGCTTAGCTAGCGAGGTTTACAATGAGCAGTTCTTC